The text below deals with one T cell receptor beta chain. This specimen comes from a study of blood T cell repertoires in COVID-19. Assay used: immunoSEQ multiplex PCR; TCRdb lists only in-frame clones, some missing. The sample contains approximately 330,000 clones, roughly 89% of which appear only once. The germline V and J ends were trimmed by 6 bases and 1 base, with 5 bases remaining between them. The CDR3 has 12 amino acids. The chain employs TRBV12-3 or TRBV12-4 and TRBJ2-3; D gene uncertain. The origin of this receptor is a man aged 25 to 40 with COVID-19, enrolled during active disease. Sequenced material: peripheral blood. CDR3 DNA sequence: TGTGCCAGCAGATCGGGCACAGATACGCAGTATTTT. Protein product: CASRSGTDTQYF.